These 5 T cell receptor beta chains were all obtained from the same sample, sequenced in a study of T cells in Graves' hyperthyroidism and ophthalmopathy. The investigators amplified TCR beta CDR3 regions from RNA transcripts. Initially, a first-round RT-PCR of the TCR CDR3 employed the HTBI primer set. TCRdb fed the multiplex PCR reads into MiXCR, producing one record per CDR3 protein. The sample has some 250,000 distinct CDR3 sequences; 13% to 15% are singletons. Sequenced material: blood. These receptors all stem from a woman in her 40s with Graves' hyperthyroidism that later progressed to Graves' ophthalmopathy.

The CDR3 region is CASSPRLAGALEGQFF. For the CDR3, the DNA is TGTGCCAGCAGCCCCCGACTAGCGGGAGCCCTAGAGGGGCAGTTCTTC. V and J are TRBV3-1 and TRBJ2-1; TRBD2 agrees at 12 bases. Germline CDR1 is LGHDT and CDR2 is YNNKEL (reference sequence). With V trimmed by 4 bases and J by 12 bases, 13 bases remained unmatched. The CDR3 is 16 amino acids.

V gene TRBV2 combines with J gene TRBJ2-3, with 13 positions matching TRBD2. CDR3 size: 19 residues. Germline V lookup: CDR1 SNHLY, CDR2 FYNNEI. V shed 1 base and J 3 bases; nucleotides not matched to a gene: 10. CDR3 in DNA: TGTGCCAGCAGTGAAGGCCCAAGGACTAGCGGGAGAGGAACAGATACGCAGTATTTT. Translating gives CASSEGPRTSGRGTDTQYF.

This clonotype was observed a few times. J is TRBJ1-2 and V is TRBV10-1; maybe TRBD1 (5 bases). Looked up from germline, CDR1 is WNHNN and CDR2 is SYGVQD (reference sequence). The CDR3 contains 13 residues. CDR3 residues: CRFTWGFNYGYTF. Here the CDR3 DNA reads TGCCGCTTCACCTGGGGGTTCAACTATGGCTACACCTTC.

This clonotype came up many times. This sequence joins TRBV2 and TRBJ2-2; 8 nucleotides match TRBD2. Germline lookup yields CDR1 SNHLY and CDR2 FYNNEI. The CDR3 totals 16 residues. With 4 bases clipped from V and 6 bases from J, the junction kept 10 bases outside the gene matches. The CDR3 coding sequence is TGTGCCAGCAGTGGGATAGCGGGAAGAGCGCCCGGGGAGCTGTTTTTT. It translates to CASSGIAGRAPGELFF.

This clonotype was seen at least ten times. The chain employs TRBV7-2 and TRBJ1-6; 9 positions agree with TRBD1. V lost 5 bases and J lost 6; bases outside the gene matches: 5. Germline-derived CDR1 and CDR2 are SGHTA and FQGNSA. The CDR3 contains 15 residues. The CDR3 region has the DNA TGTGCCAGCAGCCCATGGACAGGGGCTAATTCACCCCTCCACTTT. The encoded protein is CASSPWTGANSPLHF.